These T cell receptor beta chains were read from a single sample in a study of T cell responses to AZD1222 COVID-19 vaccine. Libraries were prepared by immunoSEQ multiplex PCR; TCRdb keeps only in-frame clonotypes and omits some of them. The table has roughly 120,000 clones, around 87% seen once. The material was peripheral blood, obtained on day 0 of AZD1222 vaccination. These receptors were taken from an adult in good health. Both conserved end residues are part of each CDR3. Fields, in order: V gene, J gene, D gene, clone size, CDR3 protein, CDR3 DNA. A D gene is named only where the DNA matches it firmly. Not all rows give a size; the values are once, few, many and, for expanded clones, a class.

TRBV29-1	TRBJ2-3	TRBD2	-	CSVLAGVSDTQYF	TGCAGCGTTTTAGCGGGGGTCTCAGATACGCAGTATTTT
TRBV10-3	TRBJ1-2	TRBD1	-	CAISRPPTGGNGYTF	TGTGCCATCAGCCGTCCACCAACAGGGGGTAACGGCTACACCTTC
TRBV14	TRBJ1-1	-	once	CASTQQGGNTEAFF	TGTGCCAGCACCCAACAGGGTGGGAACACTGAAGCTTTCTTT
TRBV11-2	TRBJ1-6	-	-	CASSPSTLRRGNSPLHF	TGTGCCAGCAGCCCATCTACTCTCAGGAGAGGCAATTCACCCCTCCACTTT
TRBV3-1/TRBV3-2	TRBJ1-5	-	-	CASSPTFGNQPQHF	TGTGCCAGCAGCCCCACTTTCGGCAATCAGCCCCAGCATTTT
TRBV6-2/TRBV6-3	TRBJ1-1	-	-	CASSYGSNTEAFF	TGTGCCAGCAGTTACGGTAGCAACACTGAAGCTTTCTTT
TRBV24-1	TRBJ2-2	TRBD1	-	CATSDHDRATGELFF	TGTGCCACCAGTGATCATGACAGGGCCACCGGGGAGCTGTTTTTT
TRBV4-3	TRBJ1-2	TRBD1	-	CASSQETGANSYGYTF	TGCGCCAGCAGCCAAGAAACAGGGGCTAATAGCTATGGCTACACCTTC
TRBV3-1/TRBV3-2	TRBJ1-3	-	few	CASSQAENTIYF	TGTGCCAGCAGCCAAGCTGAAAACACCATATATTTT
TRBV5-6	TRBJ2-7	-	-	CASSPGLAYEQYF	TGTGCCAGCTCGCCAGGCCTAGCCTACGAGCAGTACTTC
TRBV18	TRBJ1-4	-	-	CASGGLRGEKLFF	TGTGCCAGCGGGGGACTCCGGGGGGAAAAACTGTTTTTT
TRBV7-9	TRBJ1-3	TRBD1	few	CASSPVRGQAGNTIYF	TGTGCCAGCAGCCCCGTGAGGGGGCAAGCTGGAAACACCATATATTTT
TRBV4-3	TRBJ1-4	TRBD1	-	CASSQEGGRGREKLFF	TGCGCCAGCAGCCAAGAGGGCGGCAGGGGGCGAGAAAAACTGTTTTTT
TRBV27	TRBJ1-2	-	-	CASRGGSFGGYTF	TGTGCCAGCAGGGGTGGGTCCTTTGGGGGCTACACCTTC
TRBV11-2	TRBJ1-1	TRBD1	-	CASSSTGDTEAFF	TGTGCCAGCAGCTCGACAGGGGACACTGAAGCTTTCTTT
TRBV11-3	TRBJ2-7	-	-	CASSPDCYEQYF	TGTGCCAGCAGCCCGGACTGTTACGAGCAGTACTTC
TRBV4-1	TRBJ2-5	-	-	CASSAEDLAQETQYF	TGCGCCAGCAGCGCCGAAGATCTAGCTCAGGAGACCCAGTACTTC